The following is a T cell receptor beta chain sequence with its context. The record originates from a study of blood T cell repertoires in COVID-19. Clones were sequenced by immunoSEQ multiplex PCR, and TCRdb holds only the in-frame ones, with some missing. The sample carries fewer than 350,000 clones, 70% to 90% recorded once. Germline lookup yields CDR1 GTSNPN and CDR2 SVGIG (reference sequence). There are 14 residues in the CDR3. V was trimmed by 3 bases and J by 4 bases, leaving 15 bases between them. Material: peripheral blood. V gene TRBV30 combines with J gene TRBJ1-1; D is ambiguous. The sequence derives from a woman aged 65 to 85 with COVID-19, enrolled during active disease. CDR3 coding DNA: TGTGCCTGGAGCGTGTCGGAGGGATCCACTGAAGCTTTCTTT. Its protein is CAWSVSEGSTEAFF.